Presented here are 16 T cell receptor beta chains from one specimen sequenced in a study of blood T cell repertoires in COVID-19. The repertoire was sequenced with immunoSEQ multiplex PCR; TCRdb's copy has only in-frame clones and lacks some. The sample lists 250,000 to 350,000 clones, roughly 83% occurring once. The sample taken for sequencing was peripheral blood. The source of these receptors is a human donor with COVID-19, enrolled during active disease. The donor label of this sample is uncertain.

CDR3 sequence reads: CASSFPGLAEHEQFF. For the CDR3, the DNA is TGTGCCAGCAGCTTCCCGGGACTAGCGGAGCATGAGCAGTTCTTC. V is TRBV5-4 and J is TRBJ2-1; 11 nucleotides align to TRBD2. The CDR3 sequence is 15 residues long. Germline V gene data show CDR1 as SGHNT and CDR2 as YYREEE (reference sequence). After removal of 2 bases from V and 8 bases from J, the junction contained 6 bases not matched to a gene.

The chain's CDR3 is CASSLDSGTYEQYF. The CDR3 region has the DNA TGTGCCAGCAGCTTAGATAGCGGGACCTACGAGCAGTACTTC. The chain uses TRBV7-9 and TRBJ2-7; 8 bases line up with TRBD2. Per germline, CDR1 SEHNR and CDR2 FQNEAQ (reference sequence). Unmatched junction bases numbered 1, after V lost 1 base and J lost 2 bases. The CDR3 has 14 residues.

This rearrangement joins TRBV5-1 to TRBJ2-7; 7 bases agree with TRBD1. The CDR3 has 15 residues. The V and J ends lost 0 bases and 3 bases, in that order; junction bases with no gene match: 6. Germline CDR1 is SGHRS and CDR2 is YFSETQ. The CDR3, as DNA: TGCGCCAGCAGCTTGGAGGGACAGCATTTCTACGAGCAGTACTTC. Amino acids: CASSLEGQHFYEQYF.

This rearrangement joins TRBV6-5 to TRBJ2-1; 8 positions match TRBD2. The ends lost 5 bases at V and 0 bases at J; junction bases unmatched: 3. Germline V gene sequence: CDR1 MNHEY, CDR2 SVGAGI. This CDR3 contains 15 residues. CDR3 in DNA: TGTGCCAGCAGTCGAAGCGGGAGCTCCTACAATGAGCAGTTCTTC. This gives the protein CASSRSGSSYNEQFF.

The rearrangement links TRBV5-6 to TRBJ2-7, with 11 positions matching TRBD2. This CDR3 is 15 amino acids long. Trimming at V came to 6 bases and at J to 5 bases, leaving 10 bases not matched to a gene. Germline loops: CDR1 SGHDT, CDR2 YYEEEE. CDR3 DNA sequence: TGTGCCAGCACCACTAGCGGGAGAGTCTGGAACGAGCAGTACTTC. Its protein is CASTTSGRVWNEQYF.

This sequence joins TRBV29-1 and TRBJ2-3, with 10 bases fitting TRBD1. Looked up from germline, CDR1 is SQVTM and CDR2 is ANQGSEA. The CDR3 contains 17 residues. With V trimmed by 1 base and J by 4 bases, 11 bases remained unmatched. The CDR3, as DNA: TGCAGCGTTGAAGCGCTCCGGACAGGGGGTATCGCAGATACGCAGTATTTT. Translation: CSVEALRTGGIADTQYF.

Only one count was recorded for this clone. The chain couples TRBV11-2 to TRBJ1-3; D is unresolved. Germline CDR1 is SGHAT and CDR2 is FQNNGV. The CDR3 length is 14 residues. Trimming stripped 1 base from V and 0 bases from J, with 4 bases between. CDR3 nucleotide sequence: TGTGCCAGCAGCTTAGGGGCCTCTGGAAACACCATATATTTT. It yields the protein CASSLGASGNTIYF.

J is TRBJ2-5 and V is TRBV5-6; 10 bases line up with TRBD1. Trimming cost V 3 bases and J 5 bases; bases outside gene matches: 7. Germline CDR1 and CDR2: SGHDT and YYEEEE. The CDR3 totals 15 residues. CDR3 sequence: CASSWGTGAGETQYF. CDR3 nucleotides: TGTGCCAGCAGCTGGGGGACAGGGGCTGGTGAGACCCAGTACTTC.

This chain connects TRBV7-9 to TRBJ1-2, with 8 bases lining up with TRBD1. The V gene's germline CDR1 is SEHNR and CDR2 FQNEAQ (reference sequence). The CDR3 spans 14 residues. Trimming cost V 4 bases and J 8 bases; bases outside gene matches: 9. CDR3 residues: CASSSSQGAGGYTF. The CDR3 nucleotides are TGTGCCAGCAGCTCGTCCCAGGGGGCGGGAGGCTACACCTTC.

This rearrangement joins TRBV4-1 to TRBJ2-1, with TRBD2 identical over 9 bases. The length of the CDR3 is 17 residues. Trimming cost V 3 bases and J 3 bases; bases outside gene matches: 9. The germline CDR1 and CDR2 sequences are MGHRA and YSYEKL. The DNA for the CDR3 is TGCGCCAGCAGCCAGGGGTCTTCTAGCGGGGTCTACAATGAGCAGTTCTTC. Its translation: CASSQGSSSGVYNEQFF.

The chain links TRBV28 to TRBJ1-5; the D is unclear. Looked up from germline, CDR1 is MDHEN and CDR2 is SYDVKM. The V end lost 3 bases, the J end lost 9 bases, and 15 bases lay between the germline ends. The CDR3 extends over 14 amino acids. CDR3 bases: TGTGCCAGCAGTTTCTCACAACTCGGGAGGCCCCAGCATTTT. Its translation: CASSFSQLGRPQHF.

This sequence joins TRBV7-9 and TRBJ2-2; D is unclear. The CDR3 sequence is 14 residues long. Trimming left V 5 bases short and J 3 bases short, with 10 bases between. CDR1 SEHNR and CDR2 FQNEAQ come from the germline V gene (reference sequence). The CDR3 nucleotides read TGTGCCAGCAGCCTGCGCCCTGACACCGGGGAGCTGTTTTTT. Translated: CASSLRPDTGELFF.

The V and J genes are TRBV5-1 and TRBJ2-1, with TRBD1 matching 9 bases. Germline V CDR1 and CDR2: SGHRS, YFSETQ. CDR3 length equals 15 residues. J was trimmed by 8 bases and V by 3 bases; bases with no gene match: 9. CDR3 protein: CASSSIGQGRHEQFF. The CDR3, as DNA: TGCGCCAGCAGCTCCATTGGACAGGGGAGGCATGAGCAGTTCTTC. Variable domain in full (rest from reference TRBV5-1 and TRBJ2-1): KAGVTQTPRYLIKTRGQQVTLSCSPISGHRSVSWYQQTPGQGLQFLFEYFSETQRNKGNFPGRFSGRQFSNSRSEMNVSTLELGDSALYLCASSSIGQGRHEQFFGPGTRLTVL.

This chain joins TRBV7-2 and TRBJ2-3; 10 bases are shared with TRBD2. This CDR3 spans 14 amino acids. V was clipped by 6 bases and J by 4 bases; unmatched bases: 4. The germline V gene encodes CDR1 SGHTA and CDR2 FQGNSA. The CDR3 is CASSRTSGADTQYF. CDR3 sequence (DNA): TGTGCCAGCAGTAGAACTAGCGGGGCAGATACGCAGTATTTT.

The chain combines TRBV29-1 with TRBJ1-1; 9 nucleotides match TRBD1. CDR3 length: 17 amino acids. Germline values: CDR1 SQVTM, CDR2 ANQGSEA. V shed 6 bases, J shed 1 base, and the junction held 15 bases outside the gene matches. CDR3 region: CSVQSTGQGTPNTEAFF. In DNA, the CDR3 is TGCAGCGTCCAGTCCACGGGACAGGGTACACCGAACACTGAAGCTTTCTTT.

This rearrangement joins TRBV2 to TRBJ2-2; D is unresolved. The CDR3 contains 15 residues. Between the trimmed V and J ends, which lost 4 bases and 1 base, there was a span of 10 bases. The germline V gene has CDR1 SNHLY and CDR2 FYNNEI. The CDR3 region has the DNA TGTGCCAGCAGTGCCCTGCGGTTGAACACCGGGGAGCTGTTTTTT. The encoded protein is CASSALRLNTGELFF.